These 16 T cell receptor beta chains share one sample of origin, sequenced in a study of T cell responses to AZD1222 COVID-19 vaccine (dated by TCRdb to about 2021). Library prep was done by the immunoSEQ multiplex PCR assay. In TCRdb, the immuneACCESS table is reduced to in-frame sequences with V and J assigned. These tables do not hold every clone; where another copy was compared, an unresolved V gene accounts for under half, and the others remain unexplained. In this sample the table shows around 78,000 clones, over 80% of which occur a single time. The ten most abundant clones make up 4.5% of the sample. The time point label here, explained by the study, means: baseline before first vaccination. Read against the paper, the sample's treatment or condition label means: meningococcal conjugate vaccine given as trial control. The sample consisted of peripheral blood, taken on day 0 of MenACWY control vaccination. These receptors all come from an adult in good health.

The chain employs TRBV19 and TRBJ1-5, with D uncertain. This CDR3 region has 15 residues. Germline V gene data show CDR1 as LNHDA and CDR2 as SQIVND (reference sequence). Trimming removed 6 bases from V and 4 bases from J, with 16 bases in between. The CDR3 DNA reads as TGTGCCAGTAGCCCGATAGTCCAGGCTAATCAGCCCCAGCATTTT. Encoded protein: CASSPIVQANQPQHF. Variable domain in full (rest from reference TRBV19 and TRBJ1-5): DGGITQSPKYLFRKEGQNVTLSCEQNLNHDAMYWYRQDPGQGLRLIYYSQIVNDFQKGDIAEGYSVSREKKESFPLTVTSAQKNPTAFYLCASSPIVQANQPQHFGDGTRLSIL.

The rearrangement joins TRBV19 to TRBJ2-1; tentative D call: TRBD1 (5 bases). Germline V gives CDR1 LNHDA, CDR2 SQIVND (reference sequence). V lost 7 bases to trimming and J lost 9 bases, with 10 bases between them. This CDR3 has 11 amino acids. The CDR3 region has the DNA TGTGCCAGTACCCTAGGGGTTGAGCAGTTCTTC. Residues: CASTLGVEQFF.

The CDR3 DNA is TGCGCCAGCCTTGACAGGGTGAATTCACCCCTCCACTTT. Its protein product is CASLDRVNSPLHF. The chain has TRBV10-2 and TRBJ1-6; 7 positions agree with TRBD1. Trimming at V came to 8 bases and at J to 7 bases, leaving 5 bases not matched to a gene. Germline V gene lookup returns CDR1 WSHSY and CDR2 SAAADI. The CDR3 is 13 amino acids.

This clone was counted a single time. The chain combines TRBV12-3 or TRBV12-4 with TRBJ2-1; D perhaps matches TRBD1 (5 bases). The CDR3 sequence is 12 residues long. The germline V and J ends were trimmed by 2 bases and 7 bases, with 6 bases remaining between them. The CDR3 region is CASSLQGNEQFF. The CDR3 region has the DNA TGTGCCAGCAGTTTACAGGGTAATGAGCAGTTCTTC.

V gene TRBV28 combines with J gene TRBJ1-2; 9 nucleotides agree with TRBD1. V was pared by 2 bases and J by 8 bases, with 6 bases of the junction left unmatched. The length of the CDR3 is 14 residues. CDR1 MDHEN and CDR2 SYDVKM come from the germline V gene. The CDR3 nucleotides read TGTGCCAGCAGTTTAGGACAGGGGTATAGCGGCTACACCTTC. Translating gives CASSLGQGYSGYTF.

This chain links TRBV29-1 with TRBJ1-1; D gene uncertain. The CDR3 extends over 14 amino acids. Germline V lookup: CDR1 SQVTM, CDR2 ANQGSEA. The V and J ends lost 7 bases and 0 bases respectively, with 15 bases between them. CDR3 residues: CSALYATLNTEAFF. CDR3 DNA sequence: TGCAGCGCACTTTATGCCACATTGAACACTGAAGCTTTCTTT.

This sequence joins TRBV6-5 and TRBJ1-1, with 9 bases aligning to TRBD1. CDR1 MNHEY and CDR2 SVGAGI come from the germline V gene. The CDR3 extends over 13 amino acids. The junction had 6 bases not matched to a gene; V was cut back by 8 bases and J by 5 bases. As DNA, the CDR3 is TGTGCCAGCCATCTCGGGACAGGGACTGAAGCTTTCTTT. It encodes CASHLGTGTEAFF.

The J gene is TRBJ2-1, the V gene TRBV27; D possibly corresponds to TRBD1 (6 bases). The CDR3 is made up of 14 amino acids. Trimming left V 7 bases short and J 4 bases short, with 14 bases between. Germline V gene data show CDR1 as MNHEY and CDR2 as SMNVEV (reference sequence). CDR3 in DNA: TGTGCCAGCAAAGAGGACAGCGATTACAATGAGCAGTTCTTC. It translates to CASKEDSDYNEQFF.

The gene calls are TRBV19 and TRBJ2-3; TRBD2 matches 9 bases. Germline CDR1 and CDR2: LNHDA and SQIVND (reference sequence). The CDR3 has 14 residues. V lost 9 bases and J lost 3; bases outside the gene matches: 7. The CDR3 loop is CASDSGSATDTQYF. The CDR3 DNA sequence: TGTGCCAGCGATAGCGGGAGTGCTACAGATACGCAGTATTTT.

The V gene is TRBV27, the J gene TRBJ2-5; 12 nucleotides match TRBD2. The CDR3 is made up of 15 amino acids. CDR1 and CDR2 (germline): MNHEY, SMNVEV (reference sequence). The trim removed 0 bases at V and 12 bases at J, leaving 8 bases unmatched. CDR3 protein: CASSLSASGRGREYF. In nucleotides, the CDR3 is TGTGCCAGCAGTTTATCAGCTAGCGGGAGGGGGCGCGAGTACTTC.

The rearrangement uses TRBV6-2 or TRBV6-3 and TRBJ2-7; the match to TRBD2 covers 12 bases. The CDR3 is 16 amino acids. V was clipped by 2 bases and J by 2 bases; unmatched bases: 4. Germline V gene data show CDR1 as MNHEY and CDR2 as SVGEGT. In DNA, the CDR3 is TGTGCCAGCAGTTACGGACTAGCGGGGAGTACCTACGAGCAGTACTTC. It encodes CASSYGLAGSTYEQYF.

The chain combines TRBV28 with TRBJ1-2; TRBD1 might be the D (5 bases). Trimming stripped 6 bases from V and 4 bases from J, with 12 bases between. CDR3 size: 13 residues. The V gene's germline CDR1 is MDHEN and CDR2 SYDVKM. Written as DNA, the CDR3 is TGTGCCAGCAGGCCCGGGACGGCCTATGGCTACACCTTC. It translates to CASRPGTAYGYTF.

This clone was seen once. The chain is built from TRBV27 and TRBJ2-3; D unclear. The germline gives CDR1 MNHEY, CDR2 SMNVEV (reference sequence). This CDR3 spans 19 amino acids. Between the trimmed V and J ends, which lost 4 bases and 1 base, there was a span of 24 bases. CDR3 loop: CASSSPPGLGGARTDTQYF. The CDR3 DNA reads TGTGCCAGCAGTTCCCCCCCCGGATTGGGCGGAGCACGCACAGATACGCAGTATTTT.

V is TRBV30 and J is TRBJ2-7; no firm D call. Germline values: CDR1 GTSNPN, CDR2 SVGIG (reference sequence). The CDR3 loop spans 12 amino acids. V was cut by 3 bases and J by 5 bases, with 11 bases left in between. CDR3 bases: TGTGCCTGGAGCGTCGACTTCCACGAGCAGTACTTC. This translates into CAWSVDFHEQYF.

Here the CDR3 reads CASRSTGQVNQPQHF. CDR3 sequence (DNA): TGTGCCAGCAGGTCGACGGGACAGGTCAATCAGCCCCAGCATTTT. The chain couples TRBV28 to TRBJ1-5; 8 nucleotides agree with TRBD1. V gave up 6 bases and J gave up 3 bases; unmatched junction bases: 7. The CDR3 covers 15 residues. Germline CDR1 and CDR2: MDHEN and SYDVKM.

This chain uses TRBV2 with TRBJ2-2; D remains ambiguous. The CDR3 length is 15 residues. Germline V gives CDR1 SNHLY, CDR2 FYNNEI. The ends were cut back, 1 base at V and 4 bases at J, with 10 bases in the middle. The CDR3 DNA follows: TGTGCCAGCAGTGAAGTAAAGGTAGTCACCGGGGAGCTGTTTTTT. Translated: CASSEVKVVTGELFF.